The clone carrying this T cell receptor beta chain was recorded a few times. Its antigen is unidentified. These data belong to a study of CD8 T cells in ankylosing spondylitis. Study results and caveats: Typical of ankylosing spondylitis blood, it appeared, was a TCR beta motif of roughly eight highly homologous variants.

Libraries of TCR beta came from quantitative 5'-RACE with molecular barcodes. TCRdb independently ran MiXCR on the 5' RACE reads; one entry per CDR3 protein. Altogether 300,000 to 350,000 distinct CDR3 sequences are present, under 14% being singletons, with the ten largest covering roughly 9%. Trimming stripped 6 bases from V and 7 bases from J, with 9 bases between. Germline CDR1 DFQATT, CDR2 SNEGSKA (reference sequence). This CDR3 region has 11 residues. Sequenced input: blood, either unsorted or a sorted T cell fraction (not recorded which). The rearrangement uses TRBV20-1 and TRBJ1-4; D ambiguous. This clonotype was obtained from a female donor with ankylosing spondylitis or in good health (not recorded which). The chain's CDR3 is CSAPSLEKLFF. CDR3 coding DNA: TGCAGTGCCCCCTCCCTTGAAAAACTGTTTTTT.